This T cell receptor (beta chain) derives from a study of blood T cell repertoires in COVID-19. Study context: PBMCs, B-cell-depleted T cells, or T cells were the source of the cDNA or gDNA that made up the material.

As processed by the authors: Amplifying reference gene primers gave estimates of nucleated cell counts. Here immunoSEQ multiplex PCR was the method, and the copy in TCRdb shows in-frame clones only, minus some. For V, J and clone size, that table is used; D and trimming come from the DNA. The data hold about 400,000 clones, with roughly 84% observed a single time. The CDR3 covers 14 residues. The V end was cut by 1 base, the J end by 4 bases, with 9 bases between. CDR1 SGHDT and CDR2 YYEEEE come from the germline V gene. Those who participated ranged in age from roughly 18 to 90 years and resided in about two dozen US areas. Recovery meant two consecutive negative NP/OP PCR tests, professional clearance, or resolved symptoms.

The V gene is TRBV5-6, the J gene TRBJ1-5, with TRBD1 as a possible D gene (5 bases). Sequenced material: PBMCs or T cells enriched from blood (not recorded which). The clonotype originates from a woman aged 30 to 39 who had recovered from COVID-19. Here the CDR3 reads CASSLRRGNQPQHF. The DNA of the CDR3 is TGTGCCAGCAGCTTGAGGCGGGGGAATCAGCCCCAGCATTTT. Based on the CDR3 plus reference TRBV5-6 and TRBJ1-5, the full variable domain is DAGVTQSPTHLIKTRGQQVTLRCSPKSGHDTVSWYQQALGQGPQFIFQYYEEEERQRGNFPDRFSGHQFPNYSSELNVNALLLGDSALYLCASSLRRGNQPQHFGDGTRLSIL.